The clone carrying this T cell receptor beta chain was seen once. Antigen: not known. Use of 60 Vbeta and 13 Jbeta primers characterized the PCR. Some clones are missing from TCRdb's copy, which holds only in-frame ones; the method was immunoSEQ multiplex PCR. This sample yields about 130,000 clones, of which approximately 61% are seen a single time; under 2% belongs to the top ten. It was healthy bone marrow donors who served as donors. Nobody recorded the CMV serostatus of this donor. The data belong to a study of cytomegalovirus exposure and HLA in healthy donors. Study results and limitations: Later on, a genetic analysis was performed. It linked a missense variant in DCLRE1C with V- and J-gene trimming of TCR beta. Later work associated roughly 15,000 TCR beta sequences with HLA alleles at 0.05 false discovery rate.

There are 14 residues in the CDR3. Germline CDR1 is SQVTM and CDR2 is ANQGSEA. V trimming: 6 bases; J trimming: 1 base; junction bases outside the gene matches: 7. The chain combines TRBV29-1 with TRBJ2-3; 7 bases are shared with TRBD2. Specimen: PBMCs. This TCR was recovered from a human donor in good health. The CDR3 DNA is TGCAGCGTCGCTAGCGGATCACGCACAGATACGCAGTATTTT. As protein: CSVASGSRTDTQYF.